What follows are 3 T cell receptor beta chains derived from one specimen sequenced in a study of T-cell reconstitution after alpha-beta-depleted transplantation in children (TCRdb year 2016). The library was built by means of PCR. The sequencer listed for this sample is Illumina HiSeq 2500. TCR library preparation used molecular barcoding, with unique molecular identifiers applied to normalize quantification of the TCRbeta repertoire. Through fastp at Q25 and MiXCR, TCRdb rebuilt clones from the public reads, retaining in-frame beta chains. Rows with one shared CDR3 protein collapse into an entry with the most common genes and DNA. A total of 450,000 to 600,000 distinct CDR3 sequences appear in this sample, around 16% of them only once. Together, the top ten hold 3% to 4% of the sample. The material was PBMCs from the stem cell graft donor, obtained from the stem cell graft. These receptors were obtained from a human donor who donated a stem cell graft to a child with acute lymphoblastic leukemia.

The V call is TRBV25-1, the J call TRBJ1-1; possible D gene TRBD1, 6 bases. The CDR3 length is 16 residues. The V and J ends lost 6 bases and 1 base respectively, with 18 bases between them. CDR1 MGHDK and CDR2 SYGVNS come from the germline V gene. In nucleotides, the CDR3 is TGTGCCAGCAGACCAGGCGGGGGCGTACAGAACACTGAAGCTTTCTTT. Translated, it gives CASRPGGGVQNTEAFF.

The sample holds a few counts of this clonotype. The rearrangement joins TRBV24-1 to TRBJ2-1; TRBD2 matches 8 bases. V trimming: 7 bases; J trimming: 6 bases; junction bases outside the gene matches: 10. CDR3 size: 15 residues. Germline lookup yields CDR1 KGHDR and CDR2 SFDVKD. The CDR3 nucleotides read TGTGCCACCAGAGCTAGCGGGCGGGTTTCCAATGAGCAGTTCTTC. Its translation: CATRASGRVSNEQFF.

This clonotype turned up a few times. CDR3 loop: CASSFLRDTQYF. The CDR3 DNA reads as TGTGCCAGCAGTTTCCTACGAGATACGCAGTATTTT. V gene TRBV27 combines with J gene TRBJ2-3; D unresolved. Trimming took 3 bases from V and 5 from J, leaving 6 bases between them. Germline CDR1 and CDR2: MNHEY and SMNVEV (reference sequence). The CDR3 loop spans 12 amino acids.